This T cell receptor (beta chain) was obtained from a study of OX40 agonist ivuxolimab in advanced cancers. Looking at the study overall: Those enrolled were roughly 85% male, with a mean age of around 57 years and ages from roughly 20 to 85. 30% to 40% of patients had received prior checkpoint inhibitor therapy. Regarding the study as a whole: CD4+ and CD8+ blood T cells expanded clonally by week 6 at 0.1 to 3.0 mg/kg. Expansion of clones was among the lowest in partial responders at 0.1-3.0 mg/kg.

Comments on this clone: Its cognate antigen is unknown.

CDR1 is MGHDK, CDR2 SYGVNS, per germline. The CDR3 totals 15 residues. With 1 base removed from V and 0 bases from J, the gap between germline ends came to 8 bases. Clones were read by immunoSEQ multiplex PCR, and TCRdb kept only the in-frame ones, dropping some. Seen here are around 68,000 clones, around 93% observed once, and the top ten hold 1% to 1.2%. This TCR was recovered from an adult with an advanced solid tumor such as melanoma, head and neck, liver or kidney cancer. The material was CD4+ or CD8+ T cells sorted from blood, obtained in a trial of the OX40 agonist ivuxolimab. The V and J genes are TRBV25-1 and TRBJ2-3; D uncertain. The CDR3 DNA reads TGTGCCAGCAGTGAATCCGACCTGAGCACAGATACGCAGTATTTT. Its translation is CASSESDLSTDTQYF.